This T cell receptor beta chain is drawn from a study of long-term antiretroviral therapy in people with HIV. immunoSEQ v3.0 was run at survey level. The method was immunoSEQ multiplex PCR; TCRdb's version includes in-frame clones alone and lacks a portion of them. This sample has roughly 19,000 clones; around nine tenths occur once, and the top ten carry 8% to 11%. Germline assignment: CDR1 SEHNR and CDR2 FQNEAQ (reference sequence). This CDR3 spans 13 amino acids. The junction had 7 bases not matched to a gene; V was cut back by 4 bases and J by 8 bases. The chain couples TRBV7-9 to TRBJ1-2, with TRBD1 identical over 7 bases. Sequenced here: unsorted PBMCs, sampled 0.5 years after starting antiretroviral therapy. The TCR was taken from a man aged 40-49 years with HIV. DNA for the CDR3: TGTGCCAGCAGCTCAGACAGGGTCGGCGGCTACACCTTC. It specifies CASSSDRVGGYTF.